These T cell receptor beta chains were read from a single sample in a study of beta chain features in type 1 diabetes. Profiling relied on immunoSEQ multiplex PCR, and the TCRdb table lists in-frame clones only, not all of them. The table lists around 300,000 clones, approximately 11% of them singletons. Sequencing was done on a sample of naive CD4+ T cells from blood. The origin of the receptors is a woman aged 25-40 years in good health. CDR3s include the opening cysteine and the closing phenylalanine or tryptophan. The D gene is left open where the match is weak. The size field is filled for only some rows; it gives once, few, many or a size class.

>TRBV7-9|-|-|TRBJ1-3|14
CASRQGGSGNTIYF
TGTGCCAGCAGGCAAGGGGGCTCTGGAAACACCATATATTTT
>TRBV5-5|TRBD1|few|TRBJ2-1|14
CASSLVPRDRGQFF
TGTGCCAGCAGCTTAGTTCCCCGGGACAGAGGGCAGTTCTTC
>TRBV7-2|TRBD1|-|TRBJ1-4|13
CASSWVTDRERIF
TGTGCCAGCAGCTGGGTCACAGACAGGGAAAGGATTTTT
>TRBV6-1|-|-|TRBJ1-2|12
CASSHRDYGYTF
TGTGCCAGCAGTCACAGGGACTATGGCTACACCTTC
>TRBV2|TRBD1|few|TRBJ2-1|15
CASSGQGLWINEQFF
TGTGCCAGCAGTGGACAGGGGCTGTGGATCAATGAGCAGTTCTTC
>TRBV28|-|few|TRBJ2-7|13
CASGGLGGYEQYF
TGTGCCAGCGGCGGGCTAGGGGGCTACGAGCAGTACTTC
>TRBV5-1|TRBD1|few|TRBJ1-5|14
CASSLAGGEQPQHF
TGCGCCAGCAGCTTGGCAGGGGGCGAACAGCCCCAGCATTTT
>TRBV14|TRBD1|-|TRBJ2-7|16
CASSQGSGGLSYEQYF
TGTGCCAGCAGCCAAGGCTCAGGGGGCCTTTCCTACGAGCAGTACTTC
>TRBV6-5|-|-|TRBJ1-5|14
CASSLRGAGQPQHF
TGTGCCAGCAGTCTCAGGGGAGCAGGTCAGCCCCAGCATTTT
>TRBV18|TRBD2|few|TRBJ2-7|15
CASSPTSGSSYEQYF
TGTGCCAGCTCCCCGACTAGCGGAAGCTCCTACGAGCAGTACTTC
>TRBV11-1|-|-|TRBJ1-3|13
CASSFTSGNTIYF
TGTGCCAGCAGCTTCACTTCAGGAAACACCATATATTTT
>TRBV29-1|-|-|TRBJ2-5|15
CSAAGSGLGQQTQYF
TGCAGCGCTGCGGGGAGTGGCCTCGGACAACAGACCCAGTACTTC
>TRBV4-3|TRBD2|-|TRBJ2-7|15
CASSLRLAETYEQYF
TGCGCCAGCAGCCTGAGACTAGCGGAAACCTACGAGCAGTACTTC
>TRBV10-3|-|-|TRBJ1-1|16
CAISERIGLGGTEAFF
TGTGCCATCAGTGAAAGGATCGGGCTCGGGGGCACTGAAGCTTTCTTT
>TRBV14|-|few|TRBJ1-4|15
CASSQAGTPNEKLFF
TGTGCCAGCAGCCAAGCCGGGACACCTAATGAAAAACTGTTTTTT
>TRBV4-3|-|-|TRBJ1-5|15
CASSQDRGSYQPQHF
TGCGCCAGCAGCCAAGATCGTGGGAGCTATCAGCCCCAGCATTTT
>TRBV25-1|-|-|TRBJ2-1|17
CASSDAGGVGSYNEQFF
TGTGCCAGCAGTGACGCCGGGGGAGTAGGCTCCTACAATGAGCAGTTCTTC
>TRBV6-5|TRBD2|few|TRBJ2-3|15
CASSNLAGVTDTQYF
TGTGCCAGCAGTAACCTAGCGGGAGTGACAGATACGCAGTATTTT
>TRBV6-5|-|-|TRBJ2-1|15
CASSWRGDGYNEQFF
TGTGCCAGCAGTTGGCGGGGAGATGGGTACAATGAGCAGTTCTTC
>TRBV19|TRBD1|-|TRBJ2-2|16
CASSITGTGSAGELFF
TGTGCCAGTAGTATAACCGGGACAGGGAGCGCCGGGGAGCTGTTTTTT
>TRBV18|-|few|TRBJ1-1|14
CASSGNRDSLFAFF
TGTGCCAGCTCAGGAAACCGGGATTCACTGTTTGCTTTCTTT
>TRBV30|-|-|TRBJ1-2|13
CAWSSGQTDGYTF
TGTGCCTGGAGCTCAGGGCAAACGGATGGCTACACCTTC
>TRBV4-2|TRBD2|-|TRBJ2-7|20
CASSQRRLAGATKLSYEQYF
TGTGCCAGCAGCCAACGTCGACTAGCGGGAGCTACTAAGCTTTCCTACGAGCAGTACTTC
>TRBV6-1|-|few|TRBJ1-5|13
CASSENREQPQHF
TGTGCCAGCAGTGAAAACAGGGAGCAGCCCCAGCATTTT
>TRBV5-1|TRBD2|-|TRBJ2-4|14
CASSPGLVGNIQYF
TGCGCCAGCAGCCCGGGACTAGTCGGGAACATTCAGTACTTC
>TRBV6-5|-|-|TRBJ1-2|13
CASSYVGAYGYTF
TGTGCCAGCAGTTACGTAGGGGCCTATGGCTACACCTTC
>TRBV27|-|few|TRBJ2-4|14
CASRIAGFENIQYF
TGTGCCAGCAGGATTGCAGGGTTTGAAAACATTCAGTACTTC
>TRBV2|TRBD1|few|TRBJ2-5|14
CASNLDRVWETQYF
TGTGCCAGCAACCTGGACAGGGTATGGGAGACCCAGTACTTC
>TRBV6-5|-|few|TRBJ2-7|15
CASSTLPGLLDEQYF
TGTGCCAGCAGTACTCTCCCAGGGTTACTGGACGAGCAGTACTTC
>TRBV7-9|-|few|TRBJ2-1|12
CASSPPTSEQFF
TGTGCCAGCAGCCCCCCAACTAGCGAGCAGTTCTTC
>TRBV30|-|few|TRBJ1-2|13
CAWSLGGNYGYTF
TGTGCCTGGTCGCTCGGGGGGAACTATGGCTACACCTTC
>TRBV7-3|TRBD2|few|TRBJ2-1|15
CASTMGASGYNEQFF
TGTGCCAGCACCATGGGGGCTAGCGGGTACAATGAGCAGTTCTTC
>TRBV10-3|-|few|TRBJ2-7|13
CAISDQSGYEQYF
TGTGCCATCAGTGATCAATCGGGGTACGAGCAGTACTTC
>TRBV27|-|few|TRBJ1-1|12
CASSFYQGEAFF
TGTGCCAGCAGTTTCTATCAGGGTGAGGCTTTCTTT
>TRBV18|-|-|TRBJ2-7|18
CASSYVGTGDLSSYEQYF
TGTGCCAGCTCTTATGTGGGGACTGGGGACTTAAGCTCCTACGAGCAGTACTTC
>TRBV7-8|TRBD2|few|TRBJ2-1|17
CASSSGRTSEFYNEQFF
TGTGCCAGCAGCTCCGGGAGGACTAGCGAATTCTACAATGAGCAGTTCTTC
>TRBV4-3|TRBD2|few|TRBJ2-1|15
CASSQEWREDNEQFF
TGCGCCAGCAGCCAAGAGTGGCGGGAGGACAATGAGCAGTTCTTC
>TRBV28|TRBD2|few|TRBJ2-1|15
CASRRAGANYNEQFF
TGTGCCAGCAGAAGAGCGGGGGCGAACTACAATGAGCAGTTCTTC
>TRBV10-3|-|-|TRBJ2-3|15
CAISEREPPTDTQYF
TGTGCCATCAGCGAGCGCGAACCTCCCACAGATACGCAGTATTTT
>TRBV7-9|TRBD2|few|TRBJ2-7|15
CASSPVTGGTYEQYF
TGTGCCAGCAGCCCAGTAACGGGAGGGACCTACGAGCAGTACTTC
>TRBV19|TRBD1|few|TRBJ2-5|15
CASSILGQGVETQYF
TGTGCCAGTAGTATACTGGGGCAGGGGGTAGAGACCCAGTACTTC
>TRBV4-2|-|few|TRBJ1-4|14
CASSYLGQNEKLFF
TGTGCCAGCAGTTACTTAGGACAGAATGAAAAACTGTTTTTT
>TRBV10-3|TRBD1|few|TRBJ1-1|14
CAISEDRGNTEAFF
TGTGCCATCAGTGAAGACAGGGGCAACACTGAAGCTTTCTTT
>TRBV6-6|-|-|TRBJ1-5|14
CASSYDIGNQPQHF
TGTGCCAGCAGTTATGACATTGGCAATCAGCCCCAGCATTTT
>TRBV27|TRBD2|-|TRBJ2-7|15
CASSPGLAASYEQYF
TGTGCCAGCAGTCCCGGACTAGCCGCATCCTACGAGCAGTACTTC
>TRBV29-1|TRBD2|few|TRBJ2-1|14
CSVVGLAVGSEQFF
TGCAGCGTCGTTGGACTAGCGGTTGGGAGTGAGCAGTTCTTC
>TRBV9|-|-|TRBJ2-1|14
CASSVVPHEGEQFF
TGTGCCAGCAGCGTAGTCCCGCATGAGGGTGAGCAGTTCTTC
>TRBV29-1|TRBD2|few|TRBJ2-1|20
CSGAGQGNIGLAGTHNEQFF
TGCAGCGGGGCCGGACAGGGTAATATCGGACTAGCGGGAACCCACAATGAGCAGTTCTTC
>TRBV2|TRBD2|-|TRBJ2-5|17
CASSEAGLAGVLWSQYF
TGTGCCAGCAGTGAAGCGGGACTAGCGGGAGTTTTATGGTCCCAGTACTTC
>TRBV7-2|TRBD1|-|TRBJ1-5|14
CASSLGQGGQPQHF
TGTGCCAGCAGCCTCGGTCAGGGGGGCCAGCCCCAGCATTTT
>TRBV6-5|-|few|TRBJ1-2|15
CASSYSMARNYGYTF
TGTGCCAGCAGTTACTCGATGGCCCGTAACTATGGCTACACCTTC
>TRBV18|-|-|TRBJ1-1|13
CASSATGTPEAFF
TGTGCCAGCTCCGCGACGGGAACTCCTGAAGCTTTCTTT
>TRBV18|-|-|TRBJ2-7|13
CASSEGMGYEQYF
TGTGCCAGCTCTGAGGGAATGGGTTACGAGCAGTACTTC
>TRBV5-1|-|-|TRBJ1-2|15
CASSWRGDSNYGYTF
TGCGCCAGCAGCTGGAGAGGAGATTCTAACTATGGCTACACCTTC
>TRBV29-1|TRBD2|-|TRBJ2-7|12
CSVASGSYEQYF
TGCAGCGTTGCAAGCGGGAGTTACGAGCAGTACTTC
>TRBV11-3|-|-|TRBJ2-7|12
CASSFRGDEQYF
TGTGCCAGCAGCTTCCGCGGGGACGAGCAGTACTTC
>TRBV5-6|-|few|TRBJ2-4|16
CASSLGGGLAKNIQYF
TGTGCCAGCAGCTTGGGGGGGGGCTTAGCCAAAAACATTCAGTACTTC
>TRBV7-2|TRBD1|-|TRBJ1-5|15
CASSQGQAINQPQHF
TGTGCCAGCAGCCAGGGACAGGCGATTAATCAGCCCCAGCATTTT
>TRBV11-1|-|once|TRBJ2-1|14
CASSTGQTYNEQFF
TGTGCCAGCAGCACCGGACAAACTTACAATGAGCAGTTCTTC